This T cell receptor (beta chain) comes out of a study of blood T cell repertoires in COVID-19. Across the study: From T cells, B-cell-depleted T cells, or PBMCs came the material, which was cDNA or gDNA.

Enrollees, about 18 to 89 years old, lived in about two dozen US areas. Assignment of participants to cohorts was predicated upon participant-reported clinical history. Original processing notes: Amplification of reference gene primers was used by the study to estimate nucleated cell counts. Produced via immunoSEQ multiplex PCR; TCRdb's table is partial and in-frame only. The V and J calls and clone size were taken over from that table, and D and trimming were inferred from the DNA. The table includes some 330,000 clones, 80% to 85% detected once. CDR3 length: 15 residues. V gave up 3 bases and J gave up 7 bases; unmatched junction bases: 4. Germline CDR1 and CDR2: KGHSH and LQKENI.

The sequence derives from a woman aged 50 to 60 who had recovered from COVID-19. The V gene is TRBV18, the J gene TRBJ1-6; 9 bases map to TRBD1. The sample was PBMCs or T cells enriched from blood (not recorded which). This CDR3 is CASSPGQGENSPLHF. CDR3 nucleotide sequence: TGTGCCAGCTCACCGGGACAGGGCGAGAATTCACCCCTCCACTTT.